These 24 T cell receptor beta chains were all obtained from the same sample, sequenced in a study of blood T cells in healthy people across ages. Primed by a sample-barcoded 5' primer and a J-beta primer mix, a second PCR proceeded for about 7 to 11 cycles. TCRdb re-called the 5' RACE reads through MiXCR, storing one row per CDR3 protein. The data hold around 900,000 distinct CDR3 sequences, with 45% to 60% observed a single time. Source material: blood. These receptors all come from a woman aged 55-69 years in good health.

This clonotype appeared a few times. The rearrangement links TRBV2 to TRBJ1-6, with a weak D call TRBD1 (6 bases). Germline loops: CDR1 SNHLY, CDR2 FYNNEI. This CDR3 region has 13 residues. Deletions cut 6 bases from V and 7 bases from J, with 10 bases between. The CDR3 DNA follows: TGTGCCAGCAGACGGACAGCCAATTCACCCCTCCACTTT. It specifies CASRRTANSPLHF.

The CDR3 spells CASSGGTSGRVEQFF. The CDR3 region has the DNA TGCGCCAGCAGCGGAGGGACTAGCGGGAGAGTTGAGCAGTTCTTC. This chain connects TRBV5-1 to TRBJ2-1; 14 bases align to TRBD2. The J segment lost 9 bases and the V segment lost 4 bases, leaving 6 bases of the junction unmatched. Per the germline V gene, CDR1 is SGHRS and CDR2 is YFSETQ. The CDR3 is made up of 15 amino acids.

This clonotype was found a few times. The chain uses TRBV29-1 and TRBJ2-3, with D hard to call. Germline CDR1 reads SQVTM; CDR2 reads ANQGSEA. CDR3 size: 13 residues. V lost 3 bases and J 0 bases, leaving 7 bases between the germline ends. For the CDR3, the DNA is TGCAGCGTTGAGACGGTTAGCACAGATACGCAGTATTTT. As protein: CSVETVSTDTQYF.

CDR3 DNA sequence: TGCAGTGCTAGAATCCCCGGCGGTGGCACTGAAGCTTTCTTT. Its translation: CSARIPGGGTEAFF. The chain recombines TRBV20-1 with TRBJ1-1; D is undetermined. V dropped 2 bases and J dropped 4 bases, with 14 bases sitting between them. Germline V lookup: CDR1 DFQATT, CDR2 SNEGSKA (reference sequence). CDR3 length: 14 amino acids.

This clonotype was observed a few times. The chain's CDR3 is CASSPFAGGLNEQFF. The CDR3 DNA follows: TGCGCCAGCAGCCCTTTTGCGGGAGGCTTAAATGAGCAGTTCTTC. The chain is built from TRBV5-1 and TRBJ2-1; 8 bases line up with TRBD2. This CDR3 spans 15 amino acids. Losses at the gene ends were 4 bases for V and 7 bases for J; bases not matched to a gene: 10. The germline CDR1 and CDR2 sequences are SGHRS and YFSETQ.

This clonotype was seen more than once but under ten times. The CDR3 DNA follows: TGTGCCAGCAGTGAAGTGGGGACTAGCGGGACCTCTAGGGATACGCAGTATTTT. The encoded protein is CASSEVGTSGTSRDTQYF. The gene calls are TRBV2 and TRBJ2-3; 13 positions agree with TRBD2. Germline values: CDR1 SNHLY, CDR2 FYNNEI. The CDR3 is made up of 18 amino acids. Trimming cost V 1 base and J 6 bases; bases outside gene matches: 10. The whole variable domain, filled in from reference TRBV2 and TRBJ2-3, reads EPEVTQTPSHQVTQMGQEVILRCVPISNHLYFYWYRQILGQKVEFLVSFYNNEISEKSEIFDDQFSVERPDGSNFTLKIRSTKLEDSAMYFCASSEVGTSGTSRDTQYFGPGTRLTVL.

The chain links TRBV12-3 or TRBV12-4 to TRBJ2-7, with 7 bases aligning to TRBD1. Trimming took 5 bases from V and 6 from J; bases not matched to a gene: 7. This CDR3 contains 13 residues. The CDR3 region is CASSAWTGSEQYF. The CDR3 nucleotides read TGTGCCAGCAGTGCCTGGACAGGCAGCGAGCAGTACTTC.

The chain is built from TRBV7-3 and TRBJ1-1; 8 nucleotides line up with TRBD1. This CDR3 comprises 14 residues. J lost 0 bases, V lost 3 bases, and 0 bases had no gene match. Germline loops: CDR1 SGHTA, CDR2 FQGTGA. The CDR3 region has the DNA TGTGCCAGCAGCTTGACAGGGGTGAACACTGAAGCTTTCTTT. Its translation is CASSLTGVNTEAFF. The whole variable domain, remainder taken from reference TRBV7-3 and TRBJ1-1, is GAGVSQTPSNKVTEKGKYVELRCDPISGHTALYWYRQSLGQGPEFLIYFQGTGAADDSGLPNDRFFAVRPEGSVSTLKIQRTERGDSAVYLCASSLTGVNTEAFFGQGTRLTVV.

The rearrangement uses TRBV4-1 and TRBJ1-5; D call uncertain. V was pared by 4 bases and J by 7 bases, with 17 bases between. Germline V gene sequence: CDR1 MGHRA, CDR2 YSYEKL. The CDR3 loop spans 15 amino acids. CDR3: CASSPFLGGRQPQHF. In DNA form, the CDR3 reads TGCGCCAGCAGCCCTTTTCTCGGCGGACGGCAGCCCCAGCATTTT.

This chain connects TRBV10-3 to TRBJ2-1, with 7 positions matching TRBD2. Germline loops: CDR1 ENHRY, CDR2 SYGVKD. J was trimmed by 0 bases and V by 10 bases; bases with no gene match: 3. The CDR3 has 13 residues. The DNA of the CDR3 is TGTGCCACTCAGCGGGACTCCTACAATGAGCAGTTCTTC. Amino acid sequence: CATQRDSYNEQFF.

The V call is TRBV3-1, the J call TRBJ2-7; the D is unclear. Trimming shortened V by 7 bases and J by 3 bases, and 16 bases separated the two germline ends. CDR3 length: 14 amino acids. Germline assignment: CDR1 LGHDT and CDR2 YNNKEL (reference sequence). CDR3 residues: CASTSQINSYEQYF. CDR3 sequence (DNA): TGTGCCAGCACCTCACAAATTAACAGCTACGAGCAGTACTTC.

This chain joins TRBV20-1 and TRBJ2-7; D is tentatively TRBD1 or TRBD2 (5 bases each). V dropped 1 base and J dropped 3 bases, with 16 bases sitting between them. The CDR3 contains 15 residues. Germline lookup yields CDR1 DFQATT and CDR2 SNEGSKA (reference sequence). Written as DNA, the CDR3 is TGCAGTGCTAGAGCCGTGGGACGCCAAAGCTACGAGCAGTACTTC. The encoded protein is CSARAVGRQSYEQYF.

The rearrangement joins TRBV3-1 to TRBJ1-6, with unresolved D. Trimming removed 5 bases from V and 2 bases from J, with 13 bases in between. The length of the CDR3 is 16 residues. Germline V lookup: CDR1 LGHDT, CDR2 YNNKEL (reference sequence). The CDR3 bases are TGTGCCAGCAGCAAACAGACTACAACCTATAATTCACCCCTCCACTTT. As protein: CASSKQTTTYNSPLHF.

This clonotype occurred a few times. V is TRBV29-1 and J is TRBJ1-2, with 12 bases fitting TRBD1. Germline values: CDR1 SQVTM, CDR2 ANQGSEA. CDR3 size: 12 residues. V was clipped by 7 bases and J by 8 bases; unmatched bases: 5. CDR3 DNA: TGCAGCGATTTCGGGACAGGGGGCGGCTACACCTTC. Translation gives CSDFGTGGGYTF.

The chain carries TRBV4-2 and TRBJ2-5; TRBD1 might be the D (6 bases). The germline CDR1 and CDR2 sequences are LGHNA and YNFKEQ. V lost 5 bases, J lost 5 bases, and 15 bases lay in between. The CDR3 is made up of 14 amino acids. CDR3 region: CASSARPQGETQYF. The CDR3, as DNA: TGTGCCAGCAGCGCAAGGCCCCAGGGGGAGACCCAGTACTTC.

The V and J genes are TRBV10-3 and TRBJ2-1, with D possibly TRBD2 on 6 matching bases. The CDR3 spans 15 residues. V was trimmed by 5 bases and J by 5 bases, leaving 16 bases between them. Germline V gene lookup returns CDR1 ENHRY and CDR2 SYGVKD. The CDR3 reads CAISPSPGAHNEQFF. CDR3 nucleotide sequence: TGTGCCATCAGTCCCTCCCCGGGAGCCCACAATGAGCAGTTCTTC.

This clonotype was observed a handful of times. The V and J genes are TRBV2 and TRBJ1-5; maybe TRBD1 (5 bases). Germline CDR1 reads SNHLY; CDR2 reads FYNNEI. The V end lost 6 bases, the J end lost 2 bases, and 14 bases lay between the germline ends. The CDR3 is 15 amino acids. CDR3 in amino acids: CASREGMGRNQPQHF. CDR3 bases: TGTGCCAGCAGAGAGGGGATGGGACGCAATCAGCCCCAGCATTTT.

The chain recombines TRBV5-1 with TRBJ1-2; D might be TRBD1 (6 bases). V shed 0 bases and J shed 8 bases, with 17 bases lying between them. CDR3 length: 15 amino acids. Germline V gene sequence: CDR1 SGHRS, CDR2 YFSETQ. The CDR3 sequence is CASSLGDTLPGGYTF. CDR3 bases: TGCGCCAGCAGCTTGGGGGACACCCTCCCGGGGGGCTACACCTTC.

The chain carries TRBV6-5 and TRBJ2-7, with TRBD2 matching over 10 bases. Germline CDR1 is MNHEY and CDR2 is SVGAGI. V gave up 6 bases and J gave up 0 bases; unmatched junction bases: 5. The CDR3 is 15 amino acids. CDR3 amino acids: CASSQGTSASYEQYF. The CDR3 bases are TGTGCCAGCAGCCAAGGGACTAGCGCCTCCTACGAGCAGTACTTC.

This clonotype was counted a single time. The chain joins TRBV12-3 or TRBV12-4 to TRBJ2-1, with D possibly called TRBD1 or TRBD2 (6 bases each). This CDR3 is built from 15 residues. V dropped 4 bases and J dropped 5 bases, with 15 bases sitting between them. CDR3 nucleotide sequence: TGTGCCAGCAGTTCGTGGGGGGACAACAACAATGAGCAGTTCTTC. Translating it yields CASSSWGDNNNEQFF.

V usage is TRBV5-8 and J usage is TRBJ1-5; the D gene is possibly TRBD1 (6 bases). The V end lost 1 base, the J end lost 0 bases, and 8 bases lay between the germline ends. Germline CDR1 SGHTS, CDR2 YDEGEE. The CDR3 totals 15 residues. CDR3 nucleotide sequence: TGTGCCAGCAGCTTGCAGGGGTCTAGCAATCAGCCCCAGCATTTT. Protein: CASSLQGSSNQPQHF.

The chain has TRBV6-5 and TRBJ2-7; D gene uncertain. The CDR3 loop spans 14 amino acids. Germline V gives CDR1 MNHEY, CDR2 SVGAGI. V was trimmed by 2 bases and J by 7 bases, leaving 15 bases between them. The CDR3 loop reads CASSYETCVGEQYF. The CDR3 nucleotides are TGTGCCAGCAGTTACGAGACGTGTGTGGGGGAGCAGTACTTC.

This clonotype was counted once. The gene calls are TRBV18 and TRBJ1-1; 9 bases map to TRBD1. Germline V lookup: CDR1 KGHSH, CDR2 LQKENI. V lost 0 bases, J lost 11 bases, and 7 bases stayed unmatched. This CDR3 region has 14 residues. The CDR3 DNA follows: TGTGCCAGCTCACCACCAAGGGACAGGGACGTTGCTTTCTTT. Protein: CASSPPRDRDVAFF.

The J gene is TRBJ2-7, the V gene TRBV20-1; no clear D. Germline CDR1 reads DFQATT; CDR2 reads SNEGSKA (reference sequence). The CDR3 is 12 residues long. Trimming stripped 3 bases from V and 9 bases from J, with 15 bases between. The chain's CDR3 is CSARTWSSGQYF. CDR3 nucleotide sequence: TGCAGTGCTAGGACGTGGAGCTCCGGGCAGTACTTC.